A single sample gave rise to the 5 T cell receptor beta chains below, sequenced in a study of T-cell memory formation after mild COVID-19. TCRdb ran MiXCR on the 5' RACE reads and lists one entry per CDR3 protein. The sample consists of 500,000 to 550,000 distinct CDR3 sequences, roughly 20% of them appearing once. Sequencing input: PBMCs or a T cell subset sorted from them (not recorded which). The receptors originated from an adult woman who had mild COVID-19 (a few samples of this study predate the infection). Cell type and time point are not known.

This clonotype was found a few times. The J gene is TRBJ2-1, the V gene TRBV7-6, with D possibly called TRBD1 or TRBD2 (6 bases each). This CDR3 has 18 amino acids. Trimming cost V 4 bases and J 9 bases, with 28 bases left between them. Per germline, CDR1 SGHVS and CDR2 FNYEAQ. The CDR3 nucleotides read TGTGCCAGCAGCTCCAATGTCATCCGGGGGCCTTACAAGGGTGAGCAGTTCTTC. Its translation: CASSSNVIRGPYKGEQFF.

V gene TRBV20-1 combines with J gene TRBJ2-1; 7 nucleotides align to TRBD2. The CDR3 is made up of 15 amino acids. Germline V gene data show CDR1 as DFQATT and CDR2 as SNEGSKA (reference sequence). Germline trimming cut 0 bases from V and 4 bases from J; bases unmatched to any gene: 6. CDR3 protein: CSAREGAGTYNEQFF. The CDR3 DNA reads as TGCAGTGCTAGAGAGGGAGCGGGGACTTACAATGAGCAGTTCTTC.

This clonotype showed up many times. The chain is built from TRBV12-3 or TRBV12-4 and TRBJ2-7; 9 nucleotides align to TRBD1. This CDR3 has 12 residues. J gave up 6 bases and V 6 bases, and 3 bases lay outside the gene matches. The CDR3: CASSPTGGEQYF. The CDR3, as DNA: TGTGCCAGCAGCCCGACAGGGGGCGAGCAGTACTTC.

This chain uses TRBV24-1 with TRBJ2-5; TRBD2 agrees at 8 bases. V lost 5 bases, J lost 1 base, and 5 bases stayed unmatched. The germline gives CDR1 KGHDR, CDR2 SFDVKD. The CDR3 length is 15 residues. This CDR3 is CATSGSSGSQETQYF. In DNA, the CDR3 is TGTGCCACCAGTGGCTCTAGCGGGTCCCAAGAGACCCAGTACTTC.

This clonotype was recorded many times. The chain joins TRBV6-5 to TRBJ2-1; 11 nucleotides align to TRBD2. Germline lookup yields CDR1 MNHEY and CDR2 SVGAGI. V lost 8 bases to trimming and J lost 15 bases; unmatched junction nucleotides: 12. The CDR3 is made up of 13 amino acids. CDR3 coding DNA: TGTGCCAGCTGCCCGCTAGCGGGGGGCGAGTGGTTCTTC. Protein product: CASCPLAGGEWFF.